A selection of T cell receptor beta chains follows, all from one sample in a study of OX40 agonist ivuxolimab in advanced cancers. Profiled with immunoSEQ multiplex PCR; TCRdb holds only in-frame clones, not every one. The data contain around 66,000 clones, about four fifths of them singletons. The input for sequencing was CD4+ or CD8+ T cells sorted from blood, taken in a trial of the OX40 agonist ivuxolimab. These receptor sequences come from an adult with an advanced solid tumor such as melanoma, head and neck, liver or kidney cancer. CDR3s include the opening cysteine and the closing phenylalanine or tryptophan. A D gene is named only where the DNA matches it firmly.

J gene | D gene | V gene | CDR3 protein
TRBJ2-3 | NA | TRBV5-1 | CASSFGQPTDTQYF
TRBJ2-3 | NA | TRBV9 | CASSDRPGTDTQYF
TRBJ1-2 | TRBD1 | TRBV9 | CASSPTGRFGYTF
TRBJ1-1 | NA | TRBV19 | CASSEQDYTEAFF
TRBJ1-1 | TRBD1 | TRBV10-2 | CASSRQGNTEAFF
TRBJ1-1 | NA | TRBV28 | CASSARVTEAFF
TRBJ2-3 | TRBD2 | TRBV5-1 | CASSFGRGDVTDTQYF
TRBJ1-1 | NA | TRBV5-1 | CASSFRDPGETEAFF
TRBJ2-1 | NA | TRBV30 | CAHSRGTGAYNEQFF
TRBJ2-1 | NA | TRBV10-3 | CAISSHGRGNEQFF
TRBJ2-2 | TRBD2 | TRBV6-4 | CASSDTSGGASGELFF
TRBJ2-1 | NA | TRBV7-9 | CASSLASVPNEQFF
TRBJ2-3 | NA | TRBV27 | CASNGVGTDTQYF
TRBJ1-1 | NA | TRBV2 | CASSEDSGANTEAFF
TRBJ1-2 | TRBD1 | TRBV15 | CATSPPWGGGFDYGYTF
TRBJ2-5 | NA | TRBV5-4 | CASSSAGFQETQYF
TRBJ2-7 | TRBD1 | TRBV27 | CASSSWTGPRGYEQYF
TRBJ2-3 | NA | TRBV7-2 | CASSLNRQDTQYF
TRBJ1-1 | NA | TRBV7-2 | CASSLVAANTEAFF
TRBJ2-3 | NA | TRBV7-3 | CDSTQGPDTQYF
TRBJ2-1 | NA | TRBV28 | CASTSADRSIKPYNEQFF
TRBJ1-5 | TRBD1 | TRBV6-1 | CASSDRGGNQPQHF